The T cell receptor beta chain described here comes from a study of shared clonotypes between healthy human individuals. Across the whole study: The plates for each donor numbered three CD4 naive, three CD4 memory, two CD8 naive and one CD8 memory. Findings and caveats of the study: Sorted-subset samples were not fully sequenced, rarefaction indicated.

CD45RO-negative, CCR7-selected cells formed the naive CD8 fraction, which excluded terminally differentiated effector memory CD45RA+ cells. Nashville, Tennessee was home to all donors, who were Caucasian adults. The germline CDR1 and CDR2 sequences are SGHVS and FQNEAQ. Trimming cost V 5 bases and J 0 bases, with 8 bases left between them. CDR3 length equals 14 residues. Each subset's genomic DNA was shared equally among a number of immunoSEQ plates. Sequencing was performed with immunoSEQ multiplex PCR; in TCRdb, only in-frame clones are kept and a portion is missing. The table has hundreds of thousands of clones, 85% to 95% seen once. To note about this clone: The antigen is not known.

The sample comprised naive CD8+ T cells sorted from blood. The receptor comes from a woman aged 30 to 39 in good health. J is TRBJ1-5 and V is TRBV7-8; no clear D. The CDR3 region has the DNA TGTGCCAGCAGCGTACCCGATAGCAATCAGCCCCAGCATTTT. As protein: CASSVPDSNQPQHF. Variable domain in full (rest from reference TRBV7-8 and TRBJ1-5): GAGVSQSPRYKVAKRGQDVALRCDPISGHVSLFWYQQALGQGPEFLTYFQNEAQLDKSGLPSDRFFAERPEGSVSTLKIQRTQQEDSAVYLCASSVPDSNQPQHFGDGTRLSIL.